This entry lists 31 T cell receptor beta chains sequenced from one sample in a study of T cell repertoires and HLA-DP antigens. No antigen is known for these receptors. Clones were read by immunoSEQ multiplex PCR, and TCRdb kept only the in-frame ones, dropping some. The sample has about 89,000 clones, around 86% seen once. Sequencing was performed on CD4+ T cells from PBMCs. Receptors originate from a man aged 50 or older in good health and CMV-seronegative.

This sequence joins TRBV19 and TRBJ2-7; 8 bases agree with TRBD2. V lost 6 bases and J lost 4; bases outside the gene matches: 2. The CDR3 runs 12 residues. Germline assignment: CDR1 LNHDA and CDR2 SQIVND (reference sequence). This CDR3 is CASSGTSYEQYF. The DNA for the CDR3 is TGTGCCAGTAGCGGGACTAGTTACGAGCAGTACTTC.

The V and J genes are TRBV19 and TRBJ1-5, with D possibly TRBD1 on 6 matching bases. CDR3 length: 19 residues. Per the germline V gene, CDR1 is LNHDA and CDR2 is SQIVND (reference sequence). V lost 5 bases and J 0 bases, leaving 23 bases between the germline ends. This CDR3 is CASSGSRDTPLHSNQPQHF. CDR3 nucleotide sequence: TGTGCCAGTAGTGGCTCCCGGGACACCCCTCTTCATAGCAATCAGCCCCAGCATTTT.

This clone has a single count. The gene calls are TRBV6-6 and TRBJ1-2; a weak D match, TRBD1 (5 bases). Germline V CDR1 and CDR2: MNHNY, SVGAGI (reference sequence). Trimming took off 6 bases at V and 4 bases at J, with 12 bases between the two ends. The CDR3 spans 13 residues. CDR3 sequence: CASRPQGGYGYTF. CDR3 nucleotide sequence: TGTGCCAGCAGACCCCAGGGTGGCTATGGCTACACCTTC.

This chain uses TRBV5-4 with TRBJ1-2; the D gene is possibly TRBD1 (5 bases). There are 13 residues in the CDR3. Germline V gene sequence: CDR1 SGHNT, CDR2 YYREEE (reference sequence). Trimming stripped 3 bases from V and 8 bases from J, with 14 bases between. The CDR3 DNA sequence: TGTGCCAGCAGCTCCCCCGGGGGGGGAGGCTACACCTTC. Translation: CASSSPGGGGYTF.

J is TRBJ2-2 and V is TRBV7-2, with D possibly matching TRBD2 (5 bases). Germline CDR1 is SGHTA and CDR2 is FQGNSA. The V and J ends lost 2 bases and 1 base respectively, with 5 bases between them. The CDR3 is made up of 14 amino acids. CDR3 sequence reads: CASSLTRNTGELFF. CDR3 DNA: TGTGCCAGCAGCTTAACTAGGAACACCGGGGAGCTGTTTTTT. Full variable domain (missing parts from reference TRBV7-2 and TRBJ2-2): GAGVSQSPSNKVTEKGKDVELRCDPISGHTALYWYRQSLGQGLEFLIYFQGNSAPDKSGLPSDRFSAERTGGSVSTLTIQRTQQEDSAVYLCASSLTRNTGELFFGEGSRLTVL.

This clone is a singleton in its sample. The genes are TRBV19 and TRBJ1-2; D is unclear. The germline CDR1 and CDR2 sequences are LNHDA and SQIVND (reference sequence). With 3 bases removed from V and 7 bases from J, the gap between germline ends came to 12 bases. CDR3 size: 13 residues. This CDR3 is CASSIKGMSGYTF. The CDR3 DNA follows: TGTGCCAGTAGTATTAAGGGCATGTCTGGCTACACCTTC. The variable domain in full, completed from reference TRBV19 and TRBJ1-2, reads DGGITQSPKYLFRKEGQNVTLSCEQNLNHDAMYWYRQDPGQGLRLIYYSQIVNDFQKGDIAEGYSVSREKKESFPLTVTSAQKNPTAFYLCASSIKGMSGYTFGSGTRLTVV.

The chain has TRBV7-9 and TRBJ2-5; 8 bases are a match to TRBD1. Germline V lookup: CDR1 SEHNR, CDR2 FQNEAQ (reference sequence). CDR3 length: 16 residues. The V and J ends lost 4 bases and 4 bases, in that order; junction bases with no gene match: 11. The DNA for the CDR3 is TGTGCCAGCAGCTCTGGACAGGGAGGAGTAGGAGAGACCCAGTACTTC. As protein: CASSSGQGGVGETQYF.

V usage is TRBV27 and J usage is TRBJ2-3; TRBD2 aligns across 13 bases. The J segment lost 2 bases and the V segment lost 5 bases, leaving 4 bases of the junction unmatched. Germline lookup yields CDR1 MNHEY and CDR2 SMNVEV (reference sequence). The CDR3 totals 16 residues. CDR3 nucleotides: TGTGCCAGCAGTAGACTAGCGGGGGGTCTCACAGATACGCAGTATTTT. Protein: CASSRLAGGLTDTQYF.

This chain links TRBV5-5 with TRBJ2-5; 9 positions agree with TRBD2. Germline-derived CDR1 and CDR2 are SGHKS and YYEKEE (reference sequence). Trimming at V came to 3 bases and at J to 5 bases, leaving 8 bases not matched to a gene. The CDR3 has 15 amino acids. CDR3 nucleotides: TGTGCCAGCAGCTCGACTAGCGGACTGTTGGAGACCCAGTACTTC. Translation gives CASSSTSGLLETQYF.

The chain joins TRBV18 to TRBJ2-7; 7 bases are a match to TRBD1. CDR1 KGHSH and CDR2 LQKENI come from the germline V gene. With 4 bases clipped from V and 2 bases from J, the junction kept 2 bases outside the gene matches. The CDR3 consists of 13 residues. CDR3 sequence: CASSRDRAYEQYF. CDR3 nucleotide sequence: TGTGCCAGCTCACGGGACAGAGCCTACGAGCAGTACTTC.

V is TRBV4-1 and J is TRBJ2-5; D may match TRBD1 or TRBD2 (5 bases each). Germline CDR1 and CDR2: MGHRA and YSYEKL. The CDR3 loop spans 17 amino acids. The V and J ends lost 0 bases and 1 base respectively, with 15 bases between them. Here the CDR3 DNA reads TGCGCCAGCAGCCAAGATCCCCCGGGACGCCTCCAAGAGACCCAGTACTTC. It encodes CASSQDPPGRLQETQYF.

The chain combines TRBV4-1 with TRBJ1-1, with D hard to call. The V end was cut by 2 bases, the J end by 1 base, with 11 bases between. The CDR3 has 15 residues. Germline CDR1 is MGHRA and CDR2 is YSYEKL. The CDR3 sequence: CASSQLGLGNTEAFF. CDR3 sequence (DNA): TGCGCCAGCAGCCAATTGGGGTTAGGGAACACTGAAGCTTTCTTT.

V is TRBV19 and J is TRBJ1-5; no reliable D call. Trimming removed 7 bases from V and 4 bases from J, with 11 bases in between. The germline gives CDR1 LNHDA, CDR2 SQIVND (reference sequence). The length of the CDR3 is 13 residues. The CDR3 sequence is CASTSERNQPQHF. In DNA form, the CDR3 reads TGTGCCAGTACCTCCGAAAGGAATCAGCCCCAGCATTTT. The variable domain in full, completed from reference TRBV19 and TRBJ1-5, reads DGGITQSPKYLFRKEGQNVTLSCEQNLNHDAMYWYRQDPGQGLRLIYYSQIVNDFQKGDIAEGYSVSREKKESFPLTVTSAQKNPTAFYLCASTSERNQPQHFGDGTRLSIL.

The chain uses TRBV30 and TRBJ1-5, with D possibly matching TRBD1 (6 bases). V was cut by 0 bases and J by 6 bases, with 12 bases left in between. CDR1 is GTSNPN and CDR2 is SVGIG in the germline V gene (reference sequence). The CDR3 consists of 14 residues. The CDR3 DNA sequence: TGTGCCTGGAGTGTAGGCGGGGGCGGTCAGCCCCAGCATTTT. As protein: CAWSVGGGGQPQHF.

V gene TRBV7-2 combines with J gene TRBJ2-2; D is undetermined. Germline CDR1 reads SGHTA; CDR2 reads FQGNSA. The CDR3 has 15 amino acids. V lost 4 bases to trimming and J lost 3 bases, with 12 bases between them. The CDR3 loop is CASSSGAAYTGELFF. In DNA form, the CDR3 reads TGTGCCAGCAGCTCGGGCGCAGCTTACACCGGGGAGCTGTTTTTT.

V and J are TRBV5-1 and TRBJ1-1, with D possibly matching TRBD1 (5 bases). Trimming left V 3 bases short and J 3 bases short, with 6 bases between. CDR1 SGHRS and CDR2 YFSETQ come from the germline V gene. The CDR3 is 12 residues long. The CDR3 DNA sequence: TGCGCCAGCAGCTGGGGGGACACTGAAGCTTTCTTT. Its translation is CASSWGDTEAFF.

This rearrangement joins TRBV5-4 to TRBJ1-1, with D unclear. This CDR3 is 16 amino acids long. CDR1 is SGHNT, CDR2 YYREEE, per germline (reference sequence). V lost 4 bases and J 3 bases, leaving 19 bases between the germline ends. The CDR3 DNA sequence: TGTGCCAGCAGCCTTATAAGCGCAGGCCTGGACACTGAAGCTTTCTTT. This sequence encodes CASSLISAGLDTEAFF. The full variable domain, with the rest looked up from reference TRBV5-4 and TRBJ1-1, is ETGVTQSPTHLIKTRGQQVTLRCSSQSGHNTVSWYQQALGQGPQFIFQYYREEENGRGNFPPRFSGLQFPNYSSELNVNALELDDSALYLCASSLISAGLDTEAFFGQGTRLTVV.

This clone was seen a handful of times. V and J are TRBV18 and TRBJ1-1; D unresolved. The CDR3 totals 14 residues. CDR1 and CDR2 from the germline V gene are KGHSH and LQKENI. V lost 6 bases and J lost 2, with 13 bases in between. The CDR3 bases are TGTGCCAGCTCCCCAGCCGGGCCTAACACTGAAGCTTTCTTT. Translation gives CASSPAGPNTEAFF.

This chain connects TRBV6-1 to TRBJ1-5; a possible D gene is TRBD1 (5 bases). The germline V and J ends were trimmed by 6 bases and 4 bases, with 16 bases remaining between them. Germline V gives CDR1 MNHNS, CDR2 SASEGT. This CDR3 has 15 residues. In DNA, the CDR3 is TGTGCCAGCAGACCCATCCGGGACGGGAATCAGCCCCAGCATTTT. Protein product: CASRPIRDGNQPQHF.

The rearrangement joins TRBV6-5 to TRBJ2-5; 8 bases are a match to TRBD1. TRBJ2-7 matches the DNA end more closely, so the J call is doubtful. The CDR3 is 15 amino acids. The V gene's germline CDR1 is MNHEY and CDR2 SVGAGI. CDR3: CASSPGTGISYEQYF. The CDR3 region has the DNA TGTGCCAGCAGTCCCGGGACAGGTATCTCCTACGAGCAGTACTTC.

This clone occurred a few times. V and J are TRBV27 and TRBJ2-7, with D unclear. Germline V gene data show CDR1 as MNHEY and CDR2 as SMNVEV (reference sequence). V was trimmed by 6 bases and J by 5 bases, leaving 17 bases between them. The CDR3 runs to 14 residues. CDR3 coding DNA: TGTGCCAGCAGGCCTGCCCCCAGGTTCCACGAGCAGTACTTC. Its protein product is CASRPAPRFHEQYF.

The V and J genes are TRBV30 and TRBJ1-1, with D possibly TRBD1 on 6 matching bases. The CDR3 runs 13 residues. The V and J ends lost 2 bases and 5 bases respectively, with 12 bases between them. Germline CDR1 reads GTSNPN; CDR2 reads SVGIG (reference sequence). The CDR3 sequence is CAWSSFGTTEAFF. The CDR3 DNA is TGTGCCTGGAGTTCTTTTGGGACAACTGAAGCTTTCTTT.

The chain has TRBV19 and TRBJ2-1, with D perhaps matching TRBD2 (6 bases). Germline V gives CDR1 LNHDA, CDR2 SQIVND (reference sequence). V was clipped by 5 bases and J by 9 bases, with 14 bases between them. CDR3 length equals 13 residues. DNA for the CDR3: TGTGCCAGTAGTGAAAGGAGGGTCAGTGAGCAGTTCTTC. Its translation is CASSERRVSEQFF.

The chain links TRBV2 to TRBJ1-4, with D maybe TRBD1 (5 bases). CDR1 is SNHLY and CDR2 is FYNNEI in the germline V gene. The CDR3 is 14 residues long. With 4 bases removed from V and 4 bases from J, the gap between germline ends came to 10 bases. CDR3 loop: CASSAQGSNEKLFF. CDR3 coding DNA: TGTGCCAGCAGTGCCCAGGGAAGTAATGAAAAACTGTTTTTT.

The V gene is TRBV7-6, the J gene TRBJ1-3; D is unclear. CDR1 and CDR2 (germline): SGHVS, FNYEAQ. The CDR3 consists of 14 residues. V lost 1 base and J lost 0, with 4 bases in between. The CDR3 nucleotides read TGTGCCAGCAGCTTAGATATCTCTGGAAACACCATATATTTT. Protein: CASSLDISGNTIYF.

This sequence joins TRBV6-1 and TRBJ2-4; D gene ambiguous. V gave up 3 bases and J gave up 4 bases, with 10 bases separating them. The CDR3 length is 14 residues. CDR1 and CDR2 from the germline V gene are MNHNS and SASEGT. The CDR3 here is CASSDKAEKNIQYF. CDR3 DNA sequence: TGTGCCAGCAGTGATAAGGCGGAGAAAAACATTCAGTACTTC.

The chain carries TRBV6-5 and TRBJ1-5, with 8 positions matching TRBD1. The V segment lost 6 bases and the J segment 3 bases; nucleotides outside the gene matches: 7. Per germline, CDR1 MNHEY and CDR2 SVGAGI. This CDR3 spans 15 amino acids. CDR3 in amino acids: CASRGSGGPNQPQHF. In nucleotides, the CDR3 is TGTGCCAGCAGAGGGTCAGGGGGCCCCAATCAGCCCCAGCATTTT.

This CDR3 reads CAWSADRAYEQYF. CDR3 nucleotide sequence: TGTGCCTGGAGCGCGGACAGAGCCTACGAGCAGTACTTC. The genes are TRBV30 and TRBJ2-7; D perhaps matches TRBD1 (6 bases). The germline V and J ends were trimmed by 3 bases and 2 bases, with 11 bases remaining between them. This CDR3 is 13 amino acids long. From germline, CDR1 is GTSNPN and CDR2 SVGIG (reference sequence).

This clone was seen a handful of times. V gene TRBV10-2 combines with J gene TRBJ1-1; perhaps TRBD1 as D (5 bases). The CDR3 runs to 12 residues. Trimming left V 4 bases short and J 5 bases short, with 8 bases between. Germline assignment: CDR1 WSHSY and CDR2 SAAADI. CDR3 DNA sequence: TGCGCCAGCAGTGTCAGGGATACTGAAGCTTTCTTT. Translated: CASSVRDTEAFF.

The chain has TRBV29-1 and TRBJ2-5; TRBD1 matches 10 bases. Germline CDR1 reads SQVTM; CDR2 reads ANQGSEA. The CDR3 runs to 14 residues. The V segment lost 7 bases and the J segment 0 bases; nucleotides outside the gene matches: 5. CDR3 bases: TGCAGCGCCTGGGACAGGGGAGACCAAGAGACCCAGTACTTC. Protein: CSAWDRGDQETQYF.

V usage is TRBV7-6 and J usage is TRBJ2-3; maybe TRBD1 (6 bases). The length of the CDR3 is 17 residues. The V end lost 5 bases, the J end lost 0 bases, and 18 bases lay between the germline ends. Per germline, CDR1 SGHVS and CDR2 FNYEAQ. The CDR3 here is CASSPGFGTPSTDTQYF. For the CDR3, the DNA is TGTGCCAGCAGCCCCGGCTTCGGGACACCTAGCACAGATACGCAGTATTTT. Supplemented by reference TRBV7-6 and TRBJ2-3, the full variable domain reads GAGVSQSPRYKVTKRGQDVALRCDPISGHVSLYWYRQALGQGPEFLTYFNYEAQQDKSGLPNDRFSAERPEGSISTLTIQRTEQRDSAMYRCASSPGFGTPSTDTQYFGPGTRLTVL.